This record covers a single TCR beta chain. Profiled with immunoSEQ multiplex PCR; TCRdb holds only in-frame clones, not every one. Of more than 300,000 clones in the sample, about 87% were seen once. These data come from a study of blood T cell repertoires in COVID-19. The CDR3 spans 17 residues. V was cut by 0 bases and J by 0 bases, with 12 bases left in between. Per germline, CDR1 MNHEY and CDR2 SVGEGT. The V call is TRBV6-2 or TRBV6-3, the J call TRBJ2-4; D gene ambiguous. What was sequenced was peripheral blood. The receptor's source is a woman aged 25 to 45 with COVID-19, enrolled during active disease. The CDR3 is CASSYSIAVLAKNIQYF. As DNA, the CDR3 is TGTGCCAGCAGTTACTCGATTGCGGTGCTAGCCAAAAACATTCAGTACTTC.